Listed below are T cell receptor beta chains from one sample, sequenced in a study of cytomegalovirus exposure and HLA in healthy donors. The repertoire was sequenced with immunoSEQ multiplex PCR; TCRdb's copy has only in-frame clones and lacks some. The table shows some 150,000 clones, with approximately 80% occurring only once. The sequenced sample consisted of PBMCs. The receptors were gathered from a woman aged 45-65 years in good health and CMV-seronegative. Both conserved end residues are part of each CDR3. The D gene is left open where the match is weak. Some rows mark clone size as missing; the rest say once, few, many or name a class of expanded clone.

>TRBV6-5|TRBJ1-4|TRBD1|-
CASSSGTANEKLFF
TGTGCCAGCAGTTCCGGGACAGCTAATGAAAAACTGTTTTTT
>TRBV10-3|TRBJ2-1|-|once
CATTSRAEFPNSYNEQFF
TGTGCCACCACATCCAGGGCCGAATTCCCCAATTCCTACAATGAGCAGTTCTTC
>TRBV29-1|TRBJ1-1|TRBD1|-
CSVVRDREAFF
TGCAGCGTAGTCCGGGACAGGGAAGCTTTCTTT
>TRBV5-1|TRBJ1-1|-|-
CASSPAGHLNTEAFF
TGCGCCAGCAGCCCGGCCGGACACCTGAACACTGAAGCTTTCTTT
>TRBV5-1|TRBJ2-7|-|-
CASSLGGGATYEQYF
TGCGCCAGCAGCTTGGGAGGCGGGGCAACCTACGAGCAGTACTTC
>TRBV29-1|TRBJ2-1|TRBD1|-
CSVGWTGGIEQFF
TGCAGCGTTGGCTGGACAGGGGGCATTGAGCAGTTCTTC
>TRBV13|TRBJ2-7|TRBD1|-
CVSSTGTGPYEQYF
TGTGTCAGCAGCACCGGGACAGGGCCCTACGAGCAGTACTTC
>TRBV27|TRBJ2-5|-|-
CASREGPTQYF
TGTGCCAGCAGAGAGGGCCCGACCCAGTACTTC
>TRBV5-4|TRBJ1-1|-|-
CASSLVWQVDTEAFF
TGTGCCAGCAGCTTGGTATGGCAGGTTGACACTGAAGCTTTCTTT
>TRBV10-1|TRBJ1-5|-|once
CASSGERNQPQHF
TGCGCCAGCAGTGGTGAGAGAAATCAGCCCCAGCATTTT
>TRBV9|TRBJ2-1|-|once
CASSVGGGGSEQFF
TGTGCCAGCAGCGTAGGGGGAGGGGGAAGTGAGCAGTTCTTC
>TRBV10-1|TRBJ2-3|TRBD2|-
CASSDHSGRGTDTQYF
TGCGCCAGCAGTGACCATAGCGGGAGGGGCACAGATACGCAGTATTTT
>TRBV30|TRBJ1-5|-|few
CAWSVQSGRNQPQHF
TGTGCCTGGAGTGTACAATCAGGGCGGAATCAGCCCCAGCATTTT
>TRBV7-9|TRBJ2-7|-|-
CSSSRSSYEQYF
TGTTCCAGCAGCCGGAGCTCCTACGAGCAGTACTTC
>TRBV7-2|TRBJ2-7|TRBD2|-
CASSTSLAGGSYEQYF
TGTGCCAGCAGCACCTCCCTAGCGGGAGGCTCCTACGAGCAGTACTTC
>TRBV15|TRBJ1-6|-|-
CATSRRPEGNSPLHF
TGTGCCACCAGTCGAAGACCCGAGGGCAATTCACCCCTCCACTTT
>TRBV18|TRBJ1-2|-|few
CASSPPTVNYGYTF
TGTGCCAGCTCACCGCCGACAGTCAACTATGGCTACACCTTC
>TRBV7-9|TRBJ2-1|TRBD1|-
CASSRRTGGSSADEQFF
TGTGCCAGCAGCCGGCGGACAGGGGGCTCGTCAGCGGATGAGCAGTTCTTC
>TRBV18|TRBJ2-1|-|-
CASSPSGVALNEQFF
TGTGCCAGCTCACCATCCGGGGTAGCTCTCAATGAGCAGTTCTTC
>TRBV10-3|TRBJ2-1|TRBD2|-
CAISGTSNNEQFF
TGTGCCATCAGCGGGACTAGCAACAATGAGCAGTTCTTC
>TRBV7-2|TRBJ1-6|-|once
CASRPVAGWNSPLHF
TGTGCCAGCAGACCAGTGGCAGGGTGGAATTCACCCCTCCACTTT
>TRBV19|TRBJ1-4|-|-
CASSIDRRSEKLFF
TGTGCCAGTAGTATTGACAGGCGGAGTGAAAAACTGTTTTTT
>TRBV6-1|TRBJ1-3|-|few
CASRISGHSGNTIYF
TGTGCCAGCAGGATTTCAGGGCACTCTGGAAACACCATATATTTT
>TRBV19|TRBJ1-1|-|once
CASSKDNTYTEAFF
TGTGCCAGTAGTAAGGACAATACTTACACTGAAGCTTTCTTT
>TRBV5-1|TRBJ2-2|TRBD1|-
CASKQGQGAGGELFF
TGCGCCAGCAAACAGGGACAGGGGGCTGGCGGGGAGCTGTTTTTT
>TRBV5-1|TRBJ2-7|TRBD2|-
CASSQMTSGYEQYF
TGCGCCAGCAGCCAGATGACTAGCGGCTACGAGCAGTACTTC
>TRBV21-1|TRBJ1-4|-|-
CASSKKKEMTGRESSRGEKLFF
TGTGCCAGCAGCAAAAAAAAGGAGATGACAGGCAGGGAGAGCAGTCGGGGTGAAAAACTGTTTTTT
>TRBV10-3|TRBJ2-1|TRBD2|-
CAISSPGLKNNEQFF
TGTGCCATCAGTTCTCCGGGACTAAAGAACAATGAGCAGTTCTTC
>TRBV30|TRBJ2-7|TRBD1|-
CAWKGGTGAYEQYF
TGTGCCTGGAAGGGCGGGACAGGGGCCTACGAGCAGTACTTC
>TRBV5-3|TRBJ1-4|TRBD1|-
CARSGGNVNRDRGLGKLFF
TGTGCCAGAAGCGGTGGAAACGTGAACCGGGACAGGGGGCTTGGAAAACTGTTTTTT
>TRBV30|TRBJ1-1|TRBD1|-
CAWRTGAPLNTEAFF
TGTGCCTGGAGGACAGGGGCACCTTTGAACACTGAAGCTTTCTTT
>TRBV5-4|TRBJ2-1|TRBD2|-
CASSREAGGSYNEQFF
TGTGCCAGCAGCCGCGAAGCGGGGGGCTCCTACAATGAGCAGTTCTTC
>TRBV27|TRBJ1-1|-|-
CASSFRTTTLPGTEAFF
TGTGCCAGCAGTTTTCGCACCACCACCCTGCCCGGCACTGAAGCTTTCTTT
>TRBV29-1|TRBJ1-2|-|-
CSFRGTDGGYTF
TGCAGCTTTCGGGGGACGGACGGTGGCTACACCTTC
>TRBV6-1|TRBJ2-1|TRBD2|-
CASSELSSGGFSSYNEQFF
TGTGCCAGCAGTGAGCTGTCTAGCGGAGGGTTTAGCTCCTACAATGAGCAGTTCTTC
>TRBV6-6|TRBJ2-7|TRBD2|once
CASNPTSSYEQYF
TGTGCCAGCAATCCGACTAGCAGCTACGAGCAGTACTTC